Following are 9 T cell receptor beta chains from one sample sequenced in a study of post-analysis software for immune sequencing data. Whole-study findings and limits: TRBV5-6, TRBV5-1 and TRBV20-1 were among several TRBV segments more frequent in patients than controls.

No antigens are known for them. Built from TCR beta cDNA, the libraries had unique molecular identifiers in them. In TCRdb, the PCR reads were re-called with MiXCR into one record per CDR3 protein. The sample shows 740,000 or so distinct CDR3 sequences, roughly 50% of them seen only once. Input material: blood. The origin of the receptors is a girl under 18 with multiple sclerosis.

This clonotype occurred a few times. The chain uses TRBV28 and TRBJ2-7; TRBD1 agrees at 7 bases. The germline CDR1 and CDR2 sequences are MDHEN and SYDVKM. V lost 3 bases and J lost 0; bases outside the gene matches: 8. This CDR3 is built from 16 residues. This chain's CDR3 is CASSFWVDRVSYEQYF. In DNA form, the CDR3 reads TGTGCCAGCAGTTTTTGGGTCGACAGGGTCTCCTACGAGCAGTACTTC.

This clonotype was seen a few times. V and J are TRBV10-3 and TRBJ2-3; 8 nucleotides align to TRBD2. Trimming took 3 bases from V and 1 from J; bases not matched to a gene: 6. The CDR3 contains 16 residues. The V gene's germline CDR1 is ENHRY and CDR2 SYGVKD. The CDR3 sequence: CAISEERGQGTDTQYF. In DNA, the CDR3 is TGTGCCATCAGTGAAGAGCGGGGGCAGGGCACAGATACGCAGTATTTT.

This chain uses TRBV2 with TRBJ1-4, with D possibly TRBD1 on 6 matching bases. Germline CDR1 SNHLY, CDR2 FYNNEI. The CDR3 is 16 amino acids. V was trimmed by 9 bases and J by 0 bases, leaving 17 bases between them. CDR3 coding DNA: TGTGCCAGTACCGGGACATTTATTGCAACTAATGAAAAACTGTTTTTT. The encoded protein is CASTGTFIATNEKLFF.

This chain connects TRBV15 to TRBJ2-3; no reliable D call. Trimming took off 0 bases at V and 3 bases at J, with 4 bases between the two ends. This CDR3 has 13 residues. Germline CDR1 is LNHNV and CDR2 is YYDKDF (reference sequence). The CDR3 DNA reads TGTGCCACCAGCAGAGATTTGACAGATACGCAGTATTTT. Translation gives CATSRDLTDTQYF.

The V call is TRBV7-9, the J call TRBJ1-4; possible D gene TRBD1, 5 bases. V lost 1 base and J lost 7, with 13 bases in between. Germline-derived CDR1 and CDR2 are SEHNR and FQNEAQ (reference sequence). This CDR3 spans 15 amino acids. The CDR3 DNA is TGTGCCAGCAGCTTAGGTTCCAGGGCAGCTGAAAAACTGTTTTTT. Protein product: CASSLGSRAAEKLFF.

The chain couples TRBV7-2 to TRBJ2-3, with TRBD2 matching 9 bases. The CDR3 loop spans 15 amino acids. V lost 0 bases, J lost 6 bases, and 4 bases stayed unmatched. Per germline, CDR1 SGHTA and CDR2 FQGNSA. Written as DNA, the CDR3 is TGTGCCAGCAGCTTAGCAGCGGGAGGCTTGGATACGCAGTATTTT. Encoded protein: CASSLAAGGLDTQYF.

The V and J genes are TRBV20-1 and TRBJ1-5; D is uncertain. The CDR3 runs to 14 residues. Between the trimmed V and J ends, which lost 5 bases and 5 bases, there was a span of 16 bases. CDR1 is DFQATT and CDR2 is SNEGSKA in the germline V gene (reference sequence). CDR3 sequence: CSASTRAPDQPQHF. CDR3 bases: TGCAGTGCTTCAACCCGGGCCCCGGATCAGCCCCAGCATTTT.

The rearrangement joins TRBV12-3 or TRBV12-4 to TRBJ2-2; D unresolved. Trimming took off 7 bases at V and 1 base at J, with 4 bases between the two ends. This CDR3 has 12 amino acids. In DNA, the CDR3 is TGTGCCAGCACCGTGAACACCGGGGAGCTGTTTTTT. Amino acid sequence: CASTVNTGELFF.

The chain's CDR3 is CASSQVIGQYRGRNEQFF. As DNA, the CDR3 is TGTGCCAGCAGCCAAGTGATCGGACAGTACAGAGGGAGAAATGAGCAGTTCTTC. J is TRBJ2-1 and V is TRBV3-1; tentatively, D is TRBD1 (6 bases). CDR3 size: 18 residues. Germline V gives CDR1 LGHDT, CDR2 YNNKEL (reference sequence). V was cut by 1 base and J by 7 bases, with 23 bases left in between.